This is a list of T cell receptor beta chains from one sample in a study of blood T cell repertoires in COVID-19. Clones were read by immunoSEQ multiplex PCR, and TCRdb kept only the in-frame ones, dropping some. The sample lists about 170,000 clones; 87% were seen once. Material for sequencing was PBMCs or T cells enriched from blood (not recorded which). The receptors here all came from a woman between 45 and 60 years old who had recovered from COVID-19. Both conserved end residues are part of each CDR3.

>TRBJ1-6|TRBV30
CAWSVLAGINSPLHF
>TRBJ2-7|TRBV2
CASSAKGARDRSSSYEQYF
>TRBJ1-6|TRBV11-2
CASSLRQGSYNSPLHF
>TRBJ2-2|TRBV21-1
CASRTRKGIIRTGELFF
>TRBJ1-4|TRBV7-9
CASSFRRQPGTNEKLFF
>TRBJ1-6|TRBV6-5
CASKPGTGGVSPLHF
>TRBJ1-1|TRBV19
CASSPVQGNTEAFF
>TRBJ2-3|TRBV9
CASSVGGSRFTDTQYF
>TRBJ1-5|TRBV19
CASRTGTGGNQPQHF
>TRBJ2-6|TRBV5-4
CASSLGQGSSGANVLTF
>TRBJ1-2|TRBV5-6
CASSLLGQSYGYTF
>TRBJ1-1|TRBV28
CASSQYRVATEAFF
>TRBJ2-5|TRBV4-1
CASSQEASGRWKETQYF
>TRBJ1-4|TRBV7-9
CASSFSTGNEKLFF
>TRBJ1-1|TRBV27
CASSPSGATEAFF
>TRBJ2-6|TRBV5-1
CASSLDRGHGANVLTF
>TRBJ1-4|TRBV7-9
CASSLGEGWEKLFF
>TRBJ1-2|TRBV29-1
CSVEFSQGQAEYYGYTF